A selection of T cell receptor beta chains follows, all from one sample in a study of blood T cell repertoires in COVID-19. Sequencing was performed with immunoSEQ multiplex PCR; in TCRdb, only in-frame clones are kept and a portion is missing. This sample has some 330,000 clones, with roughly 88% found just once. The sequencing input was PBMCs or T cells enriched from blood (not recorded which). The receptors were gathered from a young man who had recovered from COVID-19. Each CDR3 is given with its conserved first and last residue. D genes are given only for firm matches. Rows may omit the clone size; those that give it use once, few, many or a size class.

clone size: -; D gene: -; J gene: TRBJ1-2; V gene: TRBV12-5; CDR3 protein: CASGFSGFYGYTF
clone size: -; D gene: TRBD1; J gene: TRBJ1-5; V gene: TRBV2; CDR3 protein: CASRGQLYSNQPQHF
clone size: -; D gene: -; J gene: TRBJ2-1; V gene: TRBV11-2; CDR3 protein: CASSLSAGYNEQFF
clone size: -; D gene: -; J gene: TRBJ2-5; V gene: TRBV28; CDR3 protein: CASSRSPSDRRQTQYF
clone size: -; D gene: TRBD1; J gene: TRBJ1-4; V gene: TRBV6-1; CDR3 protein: CASSETGTGNEKLFF
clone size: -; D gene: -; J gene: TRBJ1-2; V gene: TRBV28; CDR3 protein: CATQRDMEDGYTF
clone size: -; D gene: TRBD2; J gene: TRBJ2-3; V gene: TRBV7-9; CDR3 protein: CASSSPLAGGGTDTQYF
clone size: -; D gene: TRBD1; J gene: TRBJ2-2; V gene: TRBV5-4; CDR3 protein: CASSLGGTGNTGELFF
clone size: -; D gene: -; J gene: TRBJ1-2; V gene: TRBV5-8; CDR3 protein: CASSSGRDNYGYTF
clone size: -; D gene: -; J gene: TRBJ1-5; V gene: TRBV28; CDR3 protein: CASSSLTDLRHF
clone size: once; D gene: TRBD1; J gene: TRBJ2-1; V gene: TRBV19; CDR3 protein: CASSITGGPEQFF
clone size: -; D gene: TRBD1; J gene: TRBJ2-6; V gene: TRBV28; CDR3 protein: CASSPNRGLLSGANVLTF
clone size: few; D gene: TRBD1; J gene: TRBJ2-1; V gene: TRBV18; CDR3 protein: CASSPLGQGANNEQFF
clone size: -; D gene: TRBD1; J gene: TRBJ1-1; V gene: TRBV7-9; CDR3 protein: CASERTGPNTEAFF
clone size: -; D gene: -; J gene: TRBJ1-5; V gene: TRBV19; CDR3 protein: CASSIEPGGLYSNQPQHF
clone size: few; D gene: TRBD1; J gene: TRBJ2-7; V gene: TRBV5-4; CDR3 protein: CASSLVDREPYEQYF
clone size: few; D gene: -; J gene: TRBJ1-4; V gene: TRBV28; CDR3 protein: CASTRALGEKLFF
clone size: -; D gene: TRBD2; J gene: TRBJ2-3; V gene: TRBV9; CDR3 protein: CASSTPGGGRSTDTQYF
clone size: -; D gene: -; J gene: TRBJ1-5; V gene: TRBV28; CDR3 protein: CASRRQTNQPQHF
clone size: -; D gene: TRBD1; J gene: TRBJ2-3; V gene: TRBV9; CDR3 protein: CASRGTGQDTQYF
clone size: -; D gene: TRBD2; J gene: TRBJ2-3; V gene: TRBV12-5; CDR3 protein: CASGLSGVTDTQYF
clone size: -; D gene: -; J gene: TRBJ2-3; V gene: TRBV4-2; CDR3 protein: CASSQDPASTDTQYF
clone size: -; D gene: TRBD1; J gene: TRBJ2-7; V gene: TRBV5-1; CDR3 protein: CASSSMGGTGIYEQYF
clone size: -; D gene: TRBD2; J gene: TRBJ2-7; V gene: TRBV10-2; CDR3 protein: CASRAGGGFYEQYF
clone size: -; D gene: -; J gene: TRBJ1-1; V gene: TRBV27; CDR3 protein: CASSLSGAGHTEAFF
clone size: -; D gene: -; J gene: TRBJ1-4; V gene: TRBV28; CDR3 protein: CASSLQGPATNEKLFF
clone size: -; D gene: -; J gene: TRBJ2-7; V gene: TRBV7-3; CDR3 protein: CASSFLGGGIHEQYF
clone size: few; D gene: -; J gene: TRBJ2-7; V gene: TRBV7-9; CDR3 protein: CASSHGRYEQYF
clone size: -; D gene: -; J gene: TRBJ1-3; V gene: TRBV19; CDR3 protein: CASSHRRETGNTIYF
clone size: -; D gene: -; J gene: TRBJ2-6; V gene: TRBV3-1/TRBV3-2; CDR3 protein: CASSASGANVLTF
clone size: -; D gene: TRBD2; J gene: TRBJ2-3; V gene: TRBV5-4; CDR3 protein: CASSLGLAGSTTSTDTQYF
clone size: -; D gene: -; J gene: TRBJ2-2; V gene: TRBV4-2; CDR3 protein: CASSQQDPNTGELFF
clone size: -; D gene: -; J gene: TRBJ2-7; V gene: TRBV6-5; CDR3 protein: CASRPDRASYEQYF
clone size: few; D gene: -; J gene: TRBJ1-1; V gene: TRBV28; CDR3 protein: CASSLRGGSVTEAFF
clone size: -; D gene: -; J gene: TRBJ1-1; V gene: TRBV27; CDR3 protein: CASSQTGPLNTEAFF
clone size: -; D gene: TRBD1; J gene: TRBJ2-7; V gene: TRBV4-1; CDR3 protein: CASSQAGTGSWYEQYF
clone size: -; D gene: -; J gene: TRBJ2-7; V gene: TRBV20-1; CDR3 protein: CSASWAESSEQYF
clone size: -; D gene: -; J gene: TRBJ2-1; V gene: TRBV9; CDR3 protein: CASSPQTTSYNEQFF
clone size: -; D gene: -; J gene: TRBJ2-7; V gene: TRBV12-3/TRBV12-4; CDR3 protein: CASSLQESGEQYF
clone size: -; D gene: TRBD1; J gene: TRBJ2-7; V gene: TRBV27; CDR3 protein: CASTQVTGKNYEQYF
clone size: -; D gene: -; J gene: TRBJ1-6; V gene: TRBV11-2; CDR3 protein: CASSLAGVSYNSPLHF
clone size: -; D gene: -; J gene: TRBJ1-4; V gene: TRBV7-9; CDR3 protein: CASSLQGFNEKLFF
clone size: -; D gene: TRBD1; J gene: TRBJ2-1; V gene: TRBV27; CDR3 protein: CASSASTGGSYNEQFF
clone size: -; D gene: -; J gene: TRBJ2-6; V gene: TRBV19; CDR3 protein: CASSDRRSGANVLTF
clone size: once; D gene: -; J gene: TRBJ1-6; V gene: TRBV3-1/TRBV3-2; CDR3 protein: CASSQDGTYNSPLHF